Shown below are 11 T cell receptor beta chains from a single sample sequenced in a study of CD8 T cells in ankylosing spondylitis. Study conclusions and caveats: Several highly homologous variants formed a TCR beta motif that appeared characteristic of ankylosing spondylitis blood.

These receptors have no identified antigens. MiXCR, run by TCRdb on the 5' RACE reads, gives a single entry per CDR3 protein. The sample shows hundreds of thousands of distinct CDR3 sequences, roughly an eighth of them seen only once. The specimen sequenced was blood, either unsorted or a sorted T cell fraction (not recorded which). Receptors were obtained from a male donor with ankylosing spondylitis.

The chain couples TRBV7-9 to TRBJ1-1, with D unresolved. This CDR3 region has 13 residues. The germline V and J ends were trimmed by 5 bases and 4 bases, with 11 bases remaining between them. Germline CDR1 reads SEHNR; CDR2 reads FQNEAQ (reference sequence). CDR3 sequence: CASSPFRSTEAFF. DNA of the CDR3: TGTGCCAGCAGCCCATTTCGGAGCACTGAAGCTTTCTTT. The full variable domain, its missing parts supplied by reference TRBV7-9 and TRBJ1-1, is DTGVSQNPRHKITKRGQNVTFRCDPISEHNRLYWYRQTLGQGPEFLTYFQNEAQLEKSRLLSDRFSAERPKGSFSTLEIQRTEQGDSAMYLCASSPFRSTEAFFGQGTRLTVV.

The chain uses TRBV24-1 and TRBJ2-5; no clear D gene. The CDR3 is 14 amino acids. Trimming left V 5 bases short and J 4 bases short, with 13 bases between. Germline loops: CDR1 KGHDR, CDR2 SFDVKD. CDR3 sequence: CATSADQVGETQYF. For the CDR3, the DNA is TGTGCCACCAGTGCCGATCAGGTGGGAGAGACCCAGTACTTC.

This clonotype was seen repeatedly, ten times or more. This chain links TRBV7-9 with TRBJ1-5; 7 nucleotides align to TRBD1. Losses at the gene ends were 5 bases for V and 7 bases for J; bases not matched to a gene: 5. This CDR3 comprises 13 residues. CDR1 is SEHNR and CDR2 is FQNEAQ in the germline V gene (reference sequence). The CDR3 protein is CASSLTGEQPQHF. Here the CDR3 DNA reads TGTGCCAGCAGCCTTACAGGGGAACAGCCCCAGCATTTT. Full variable domain (outside the CDR3, taken from reference TRBV7-9 and TRBJ1-5): DTGVSQNPRHKITKRGQNVTFRCDPISEHNRLYWYRQTLGQGPEFLTYFQNEAQLEKSRLLSDRFSAERPKGSFSTLEIQRTEQGDSAMYLCASSLTGEQPQHFGDGTRLSIL.

The chain joins TRBV3-1 to TRBJ1-1, with no clear D. Germline V gives CDR1 LGHDT, CDR2 YNNKEL (reference sequence). V was cut by 1 base and J by 6 bases, with 15 bases left in between. The CDR3 consists of 15 residues. CDR3 nucleotides: TGTGCCAGCAGCCAAGGGGCAGCCGTGGGTGCTGAAGCTTTCTTT. Residues: CASSQGAAVGAEAFF.

This clonotype came up a few times. The chain combines TRBV20-1 with TRBJ2-1, with TRBD2 identical over 16 bases. CDR3 length: 15 amino acids. Trimming took 5 bases from V and 8 from J; bases not matched to a gene: 6. Germline CDR1 reads DFQATT; CDR2 reads SNEGSKA (reference sequence). The CDR3 reads CSAPGLAGGRDEQFF. CDR3 sequence (DNA): TGCAGTGCTCCGGGACTAGCGGGAGGGCGGGATGAGCAGTTCTTC.

This clonotype has only a few counts. The chain is built from TRBV20-1 and TRBJ1-6; D not certain. The CDR3 contains 13 residues. In germline, CDR1 is DFQATT, CDR2 SNEGSKA (reference sequence). The V end was cut by 7 bases, the J end by 7 bases, with 14 bases between. CDR3 bases: TGCAGTGTAGGTCTCGCGCCGAATTCACCCCTCCACTTT. This encodes CSVGLAPNSPLHF.

The V call is TRBV20-1, the J call TRBJ2-5, with no clear D. This CDR3 comprises 12 residues. V lost 3 bases, J lost 7 bases, and 12 bases lay in between. Germline assignment: CDR1 DFQATT and CDR2 SNEGSKA (reference sequence). As DNA, the CDR3 is TGCAGTGCTAGGGACGCCCATGGGACCCAGTACTTC. It codes for CSARDAHGTQYF.

The CDR3 bases are TGTGCCAGCACTAGCTTGGCGAAGCAGTTCTTC. Protein: CASTSLAKQFF. The rearrangement links TRBV27 to TRBJ2-1; tentative D call: TRBD2 (5 bases). Trimming removed 7 bases from V and 11 bases from J, with 12 bases in between. CDR1 MNHEY and CDR2 SMNVEV come from the germline V gene (reference sequence). This CDR3 region has 11 residues.

The V and J genes are TRBV28 and TRBJ2-1; D is uncertain. The V gene's germline CDR1 is MDHEN and CDR2 SYDVKM. The length of the CDR3 is 16 residues. Trimming pared 2 bases from V and 4 bases from J, leaving 15 bases between. CDR3 sequence: CASSLIGRRLYNEQFF. The CDR3 bases are TGTGCCAGCAGTTTAATCGGGCGGCGCTTATACAATGAGCAGTTCTTC.

The chain is built from TRBV27 and TRBJ2-3; TRBD2 matches at 7 bases. The J segment lost 8 bases and the V segment lost 6 bases, leaving 14 bases of the junction unmatched. Germline loops: CDR1 MNHEY, CDR2 SMNVEV (reference sequence). CDR3 length: 15 residues. The CDR3 is CASRRLAPLEGTQYF. In DNA, the CDR3 is TGTGCCAGCAGGAGACTAGCCCCACTAGAGGGTACGCAGTATTTT.

The CDR3 nucleotides read TGTGCCAGCACCGGTGTAGACAGGGGACCCGCCTCGGGCTACACCTTC. The encoded protein is CASTGVDRGPASGYTF. V gene TRBV2 combines with J gene TRBJ1-2; 8 nucleotides align to TRBD1. Germline V CDR1 and CDR2: SNHLY, FYNNEI. V trimming: 7 bases; J trimming: 8 bases; junction bases outside the gene matches: 18. The length of the CDR3 is 16 residues.